A selection of T cell receptor beta chains follows, all from one sample in a study of control samples from healthy donors and cancer patients. The data were produced by immunoSEQ multiplex PCR, yet TCRdb's version contains in-frame clones alone and is incomplete. The data contain roughly 120,000 clones, 85% to 90% of them singletons. Sequencing used blood. The source is a woman in her sixties or seventies in good health. The CDR3 runs from the conserved cysteine through the conserved F or W.

>TRBJ1-1|TRBV18
CASSLPGGFGTEAFF
>TRBJ1-5|TRBV6-2/TRBV6-3
CASSPTPGQEENQPQHF
>TRBJ1-4|TRBV11-2
CASSLSQGGNEKLFF
>TRBJ1-1|TRBV29-1
CSAGGGTRGGAFF
>TRBJ1-4|TRBV5-1
CASKGTTNNEKLFF
>TRBJ2-4|TRBV4-1
CASSPDRNIQYF
>TRBJ1-1|TRBV6-5
CAIKEAGTAEAFF
>TRBJ2-2|TRBV3-1/TRBV3-2
CASSQADRGTGELFF
>TRBJ1-4|TRBV6-6
CASSYPGLNEKLFF
>TRBJ1-1|TRBV5-4
CASSLAGRRTEAFF
>TRBJ2-7|TRBV10-1
CASSPAGGYEQYF